Sequencing of this TCR beta chain was carried out in a study of shared T cell receptors in the human thymus. J was trimmed by 4 bases and V by 2 bases; bases with no gene match: 3. This CDR3 is built from 16 residues. The germline V gene has CDR1 ENHRY and CDR2 SYGVKD. This clone was recorded a few times. This table comes from immunoSEQ multiplex PCR, and its TCRdb copy is limited to in-frame clones, with some not included. The sample yields more than 550,000 clones, 80% to 90% seen once. The sample also formed part of further work on human thymus T cells. That study reports: The study used thymus tissue resected during corrective heart surgery. Both thymic and peripheral blood repertoires showed apparently biased V and J usage. Related research found strongly overlapping thymic repertoires in unrelated individuals.

Sequencing was performed on thymocytes. The TCR originated in a girl younger than two with a congenital heart defect. This chain joins TRBV10-3 and TRBJ2-1, with 12 bases fitting TRBD2. CDR3: CAISEALAGGYNEQFF. As DNA, the CDR3 is TGTGCCATCAGTGAGGCCCTAGCGGGGGGGTACAATGAGCAGTTCTTC.